This T cell receptor (beta chain) comes out of a study of beta chain features in type 1 diabetes. Points from the study as a whole: A pattern of fewer insertions and more deletions at VDJ junctions was seen in type 1 diabetes patients. Comparison showed that naive, central memory and Treg TCRB repertoires appeared more similar among patients than among healthy donors.

Points on this clone: What it recognizes is unknown.

V lost 1 base, J lost 4 bases, and 7 bases stayed unmatched. The germline V gene encodes CDR1 SGHTA and CDR2 FQGNSA. CDR3 length: 16 residues. Expressed TCRB transcripts were sequenced after all isolated RNA was converted to cDNA. This table comes from immunoSEQ multiplex PCR, and its TCRdb copy is limited to in-frame clones, with some not included. This table holds tens of thousands of clones, roughly 30% found once. The V call is TRBV7-2, the J call TRBJ1-2; 9 positions match TRBD1. This TCR was recovered from a woman aged 18 to 35 in good health. Sequencing used stem cell memory CD4+ T cells from blood. CDR3: CASSLVGGTGTYGYTF. The CDR3 bases are TGTGCCAGCAGCTTAGTGGGCGGGACAGGGACCTATGGCTACACCTTC.